There are many counts of the clone carrying this T cell receptor (beta chain). These data come from a study of T cells in Graves' hyperthyroidism and ophthalmopathy. RNA transcripts gave rise to amplified TCR beta CDR3 regions. When the TCR CDR3 underwent first-round RT-PCR, the HTBI primer set was used. TCRdb redid the calling of the multiplex PCR reads with MiXCR, one entry per CDR3 protein. The table records 220,000 or so distinct CDR3 sequences, around 15% of them present only once. The CDR3 extends over 13 amino acids. Trimming at V came to 4 bases and at J to 4 bases, leaving 3 bases not matched to a gene.

The rearrangement joins TRBV12-3 or TRBV12-4 to TRBJ2-5, with 7 nucleotides matching TRBD1. Specimen: blood. This receptor was taken from a woman under 30 with Graves' ophthalmopathy. The CDR3 loop is CASSSGTAETQYF. The CDR3 DNA reads as TGTGCCAGCAGTTCAGGGACAGCAGAGACCCAGTACTTC.